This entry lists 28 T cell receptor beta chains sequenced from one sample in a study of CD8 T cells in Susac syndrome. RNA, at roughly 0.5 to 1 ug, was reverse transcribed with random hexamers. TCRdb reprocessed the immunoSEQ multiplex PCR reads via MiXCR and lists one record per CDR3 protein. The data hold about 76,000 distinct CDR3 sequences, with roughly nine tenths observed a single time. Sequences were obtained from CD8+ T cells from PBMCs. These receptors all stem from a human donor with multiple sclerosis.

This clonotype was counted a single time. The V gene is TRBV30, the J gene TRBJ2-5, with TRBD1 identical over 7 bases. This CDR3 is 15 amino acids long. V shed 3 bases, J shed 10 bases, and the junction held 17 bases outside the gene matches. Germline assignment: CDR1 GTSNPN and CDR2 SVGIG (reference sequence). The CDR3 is CAWSRDSRTLRGQYF. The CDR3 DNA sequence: TGTGCCTGGAGCAGGGACAGCCGGACCCTGAGGGGCCAGTACTTC.

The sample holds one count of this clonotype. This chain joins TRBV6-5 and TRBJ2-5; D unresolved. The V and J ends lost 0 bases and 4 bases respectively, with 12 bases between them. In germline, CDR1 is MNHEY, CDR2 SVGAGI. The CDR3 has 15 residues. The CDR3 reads CASSYSGLPGETQYF. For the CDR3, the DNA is TGTGCCAGCAGTTACTCAGGGCTCCCCGGAGAGACCCAGTACTTC.

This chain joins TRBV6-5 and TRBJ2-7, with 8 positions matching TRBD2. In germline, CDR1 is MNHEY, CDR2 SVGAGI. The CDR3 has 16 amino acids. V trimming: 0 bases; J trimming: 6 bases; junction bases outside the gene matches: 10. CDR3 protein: CASSYSPGLGEREQYF. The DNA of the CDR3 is TGTGCCAGCAGTTACTCTCCGGGACTAGGCGAGCGCGAGCAGTACTTC.

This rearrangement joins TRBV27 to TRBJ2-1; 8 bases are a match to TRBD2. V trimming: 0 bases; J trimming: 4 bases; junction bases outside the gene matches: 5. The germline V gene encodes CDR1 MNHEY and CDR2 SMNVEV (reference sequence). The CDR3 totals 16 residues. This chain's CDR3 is CASSLSEGLGYNEQFF. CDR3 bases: TGTGCCAGCAGTTTATCGGAGGGACTAGGTTACAATGAGCAGTTCTTC.

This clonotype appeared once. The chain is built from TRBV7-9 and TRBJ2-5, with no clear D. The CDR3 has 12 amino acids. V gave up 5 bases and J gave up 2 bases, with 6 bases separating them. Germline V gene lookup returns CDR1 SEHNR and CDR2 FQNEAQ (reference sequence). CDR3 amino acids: CASSPRQETQYF. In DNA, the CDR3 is TGTGCCAGCAGCCCAAGGCAAGAGACCCAGTACTTC.

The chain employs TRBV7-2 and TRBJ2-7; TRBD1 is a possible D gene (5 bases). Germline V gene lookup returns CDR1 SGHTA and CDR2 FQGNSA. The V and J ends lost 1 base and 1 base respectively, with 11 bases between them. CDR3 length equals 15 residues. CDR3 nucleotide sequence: TGTGCCAGCAGCTTAGAAGGGGCCGGATCCTACGAGCAGTACTTC. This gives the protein CASSLEGAGSYEQYF.

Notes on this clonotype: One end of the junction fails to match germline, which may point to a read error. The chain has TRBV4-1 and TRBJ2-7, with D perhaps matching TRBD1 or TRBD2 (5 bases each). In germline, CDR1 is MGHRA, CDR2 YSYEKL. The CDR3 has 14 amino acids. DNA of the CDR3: TGCGCCAGCAGCCTGTTACTGGGGGAGTACGAGCATTACTTC. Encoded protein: CASSLLLGEYEHYF.

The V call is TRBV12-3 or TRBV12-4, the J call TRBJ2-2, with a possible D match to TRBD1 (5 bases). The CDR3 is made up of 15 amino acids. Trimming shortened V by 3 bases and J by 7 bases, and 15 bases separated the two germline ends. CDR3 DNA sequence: TGTGCCAGCAGTTTTCCGGCAGGGCGTGGCGGGGAGCTGTTTTTT. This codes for CASSFPAGRGGELFF.

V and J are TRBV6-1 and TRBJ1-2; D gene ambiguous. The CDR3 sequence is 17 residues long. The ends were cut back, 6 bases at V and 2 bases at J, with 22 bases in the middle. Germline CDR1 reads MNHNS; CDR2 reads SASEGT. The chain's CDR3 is CASSRIPGGELNYGYTF. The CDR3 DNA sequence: TGTGCCAGCAGCCGAATACCGGGAGGCGAACTAAACTATGGCTACACCTTC.

CDR3 protein: CASSSPGQGADEQYF. The CDR3 DNA reads as TGTGCCAGCAGCTCGCCGGGACAGGGGGCGGACGAGCAGTACTTC. This chain uses TRBV6-2 or TRBV6-3 with TRBJ2-7; TRBD1 aligns across 12 bases. Germline V gene sequence: CDR1 MNHEY, CDR2 SVGEGT. The length of the CDR3 is 15 residues. Trimming took 6 bases from V and 5 from J; bases not matched to a gene: 8.

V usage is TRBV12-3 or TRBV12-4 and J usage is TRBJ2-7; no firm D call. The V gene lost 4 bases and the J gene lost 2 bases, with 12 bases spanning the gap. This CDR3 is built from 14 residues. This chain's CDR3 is CASSYVALTYEQYF. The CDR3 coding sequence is TGTGCCAGCAGTTACGTAGCATTAACCTACGAGCAGTACTTC.

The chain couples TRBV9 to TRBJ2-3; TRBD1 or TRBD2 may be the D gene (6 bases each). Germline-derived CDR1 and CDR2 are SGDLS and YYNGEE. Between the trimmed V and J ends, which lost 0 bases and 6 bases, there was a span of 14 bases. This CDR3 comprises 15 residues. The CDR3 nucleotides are TGTGCCAGCAGCGTAGAACGGTGGGGGGCGGATACGCAGTATTTT. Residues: CASSVERWGADTQYF.

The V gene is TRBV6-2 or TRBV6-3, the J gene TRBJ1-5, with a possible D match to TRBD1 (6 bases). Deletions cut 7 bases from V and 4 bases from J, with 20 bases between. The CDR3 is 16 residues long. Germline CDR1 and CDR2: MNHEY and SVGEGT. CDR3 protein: CASTSPQGHRNQPQHF. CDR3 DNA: TGTGCCAGCACCAGCCCTCAGGGACACCGAAATCAGCCCCAGCATTTT.

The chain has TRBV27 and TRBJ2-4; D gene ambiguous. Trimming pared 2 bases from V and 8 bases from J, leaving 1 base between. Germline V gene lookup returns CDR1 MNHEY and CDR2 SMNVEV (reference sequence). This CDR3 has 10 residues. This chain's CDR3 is CASSLDIQYF. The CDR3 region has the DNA TGTGCCAGCAGTTTAGACATTCAGTACTTC.

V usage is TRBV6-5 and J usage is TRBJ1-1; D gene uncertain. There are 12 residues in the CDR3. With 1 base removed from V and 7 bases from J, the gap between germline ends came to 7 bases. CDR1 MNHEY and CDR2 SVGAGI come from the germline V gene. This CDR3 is CASSYLWDEAFF. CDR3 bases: TGTGCCAGCAGTTACTTGTGGGATGAAGCTTTCTTT.

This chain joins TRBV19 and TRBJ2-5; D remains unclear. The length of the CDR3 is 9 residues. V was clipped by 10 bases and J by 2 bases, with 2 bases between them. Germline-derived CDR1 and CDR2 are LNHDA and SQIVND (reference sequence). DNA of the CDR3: TGTGCCATTCAAGAGACCCAGTACTTC. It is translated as CAIQETQYF.

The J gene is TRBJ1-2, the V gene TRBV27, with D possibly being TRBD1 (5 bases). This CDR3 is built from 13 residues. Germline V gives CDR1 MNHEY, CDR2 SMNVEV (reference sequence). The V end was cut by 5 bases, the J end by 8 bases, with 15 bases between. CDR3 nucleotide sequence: TGTGCCAGCAGTCCAGACAGTTCTAGAGGCTACACCTTC. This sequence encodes CASSPDSSRGYTF.

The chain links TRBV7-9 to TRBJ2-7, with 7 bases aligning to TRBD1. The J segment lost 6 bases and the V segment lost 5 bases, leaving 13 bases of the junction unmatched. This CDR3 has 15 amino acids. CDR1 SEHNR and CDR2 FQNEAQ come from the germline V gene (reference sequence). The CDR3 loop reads CASSKTETGSPEQYF. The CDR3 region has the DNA TGTGCCAGCAGCAAAACTGAGACAGGGTCTCCCGAGCAGTACTTC.

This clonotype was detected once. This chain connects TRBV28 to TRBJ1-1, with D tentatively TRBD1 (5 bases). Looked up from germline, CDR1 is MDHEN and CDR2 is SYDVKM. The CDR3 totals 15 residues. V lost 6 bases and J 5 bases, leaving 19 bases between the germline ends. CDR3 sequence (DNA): TGTGCCAGCAGCCAACTGCGAGGGGCGACGACTGAAGCTTTCTTT. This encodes CASSQLRGATTEAFF.

CDR3 region: CASSEGAFYEQYF. The CDR3 coding sequence is TGCGCCAGCAGTGAAGGTGCGTTCTACGAGCAGTACTTC. The J gene is TRBJ2-7, the V gene TRBV10-2, with unresolved D. This CDR3 is 13 amino acids long. The V end was cut by 3 bases, the J end by 3 bases, with 9 bases between. Germline CDR1 and CDR2: WSHSY and SAAADI.

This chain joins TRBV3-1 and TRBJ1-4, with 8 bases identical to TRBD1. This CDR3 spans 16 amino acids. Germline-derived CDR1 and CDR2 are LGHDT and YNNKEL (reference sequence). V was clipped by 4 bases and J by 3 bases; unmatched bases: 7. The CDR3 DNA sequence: TGTGCCAGCAGCCCGACAGGGGTAGTGGCTAATGAAAAACTGTTTTTT. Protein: CASSPTGVVANEKLFF.

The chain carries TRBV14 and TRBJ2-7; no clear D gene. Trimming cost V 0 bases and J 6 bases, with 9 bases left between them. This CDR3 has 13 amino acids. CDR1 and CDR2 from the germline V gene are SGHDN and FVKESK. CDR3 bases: TGTGCCAGCAGCCAAGATATAAGTTCCGAGCAGTACTTC. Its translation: CASSQDISSEQYF.

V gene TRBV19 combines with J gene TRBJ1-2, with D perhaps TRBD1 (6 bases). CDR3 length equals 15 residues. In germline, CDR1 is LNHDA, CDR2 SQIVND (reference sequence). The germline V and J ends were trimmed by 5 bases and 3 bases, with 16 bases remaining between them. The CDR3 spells CASSFGGRSYYGYTF. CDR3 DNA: TGTGCCAGTAGTTTCGGGGGCCGATCCTACTATGGCTACACCTTC.

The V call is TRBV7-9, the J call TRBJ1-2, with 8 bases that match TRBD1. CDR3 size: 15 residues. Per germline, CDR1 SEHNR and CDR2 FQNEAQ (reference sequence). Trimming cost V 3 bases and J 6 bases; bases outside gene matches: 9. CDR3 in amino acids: CASSFGTGGFDGYTF. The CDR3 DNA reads TGTGCCAGCAGCTTCGGGACAGGCGGATTTGATGGCTACACCTTC.

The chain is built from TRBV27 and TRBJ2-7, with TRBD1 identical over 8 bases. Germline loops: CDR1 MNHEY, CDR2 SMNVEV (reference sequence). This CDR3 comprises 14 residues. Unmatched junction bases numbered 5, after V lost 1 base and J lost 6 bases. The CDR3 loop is CASSLWAGGSEQYF. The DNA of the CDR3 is TGTGCCAGCAGTTTATGGGCAGGGGGCTCCGAGCAGTACTTC.

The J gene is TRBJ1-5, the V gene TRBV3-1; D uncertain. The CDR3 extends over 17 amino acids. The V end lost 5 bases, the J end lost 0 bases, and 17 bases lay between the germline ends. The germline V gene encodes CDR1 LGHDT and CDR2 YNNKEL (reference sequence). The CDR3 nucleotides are TGTGCCAGCAGCTCCCATCAGCCCGACGGTAGCAATCAGCCCCAGCATTTT. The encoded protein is CASSSHQPDGSNQPQHF.

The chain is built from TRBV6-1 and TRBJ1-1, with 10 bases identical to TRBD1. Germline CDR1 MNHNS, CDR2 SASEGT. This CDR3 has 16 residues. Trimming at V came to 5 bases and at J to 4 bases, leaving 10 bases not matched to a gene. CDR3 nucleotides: TGTGCCAGCAGTCTAGGACAGGGGGAGTTTCTCACTGAAGCTTTCTTT. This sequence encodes CASSLGQGEFLTEAFF.

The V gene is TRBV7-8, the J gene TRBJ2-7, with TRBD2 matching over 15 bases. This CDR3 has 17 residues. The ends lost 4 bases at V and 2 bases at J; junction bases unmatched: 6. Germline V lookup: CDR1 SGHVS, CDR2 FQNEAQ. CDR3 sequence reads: CASSSGLAGGPPYEQYF. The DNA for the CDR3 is TGTGCCAGCAGCTCGGGACTAGCGGGGGGCCCCCCCTACGAGCAGTACTTC.